These T cell receptor beta chains were read from a single sample in a study of chemoradiotherapy in HPV16-positive cancers. The method was immunoSEQ multiplex PCR; TCRdb's version includes in-frame clones alone and lacks a portion of them. The table has about 3,200 clones, 71% seen once; the top ten hold roughly 15%. This sample was gathered from a patient who underwent chemoradiotherapy. These receptors all come from a human donor with HPV-associated anogenital cancer. The conserved cysteine and the conserved F or W are not part of the CDR3 here. Each record gives: J gene, V gene, clone size, CDR3 protein. Size is omitted from some rows. Given values are once, few, many or a class for expanded clones.

J gene: TRBJ2-7
V gene: TRBV11-2
clone size: -
CDR3 protein: ASSLEGTSSYEQY

J gene: TRBJ2-1
V gene: TRBV2
clone size: -
CDR3 protein: ASSEAYNNEQF

J gene: TRBJ2-2
V gene: TRBV4-3
clone size: -
CDR3 protein: ASSQDRTGGTGELF

J gene: TRBJ2-3
V gene: TRBV4-3
clone size: large
CDR3 protein: ASSPSGGGTDTQY

J gene: TRBJ1-1
V gene: TRBV29-1
clone size: -
CDR3 protein: SVGTGTVTEAF

J gene: TRBJ1-1
V gene: TRBV9
clone size: -
CDR3 protein: ASSPASEAEAF

J gene: TRBJ1-4
V gene: TRBV30
clone size: -
CDR3 protein: AWRSRGEANEKLF

J gene: TRBJ2-2
V gene: TRBV7-6
clone size: -
CDR3 protein: ASSPTSTGELF

J gene: TRBJ2-5
V gene: TRBV4-3
clone size: once
CDR3 protein: ASSPDGRGETQY

J gene: TRBJ2-1
V gene: TRBV11-3
clone size: -
CDR3 protein: ASSFEGAREQF

J gene: TRBJ1-2
V gene: TRBV15
clone size: -
CDR3 protein: ATSGGEGTPYYGYT

J gene: TRBJ1-5
V gene: TRBV5-1
clone size: -
CDR3 protein: ASSLDSYQPQH

J gene: TRBJ1-2
V gene: TRBV20-1
clone size: few
CDR3 protein: SARAGGGYT

J gene: TRBJ1-5
V gene: TRBV30
clone size: -
CDR3 protein: AWSPQGNQPQH

J gene: TRBJ2-1
V gene: TRBV4-3
clone size: -
CDR3 protein: ASSQDPVNGLAGVHNEQF

J gene: TRBJ2-2
V gene: TRBV30
clone size: -
CDR3 protein: AWSGTSVVELF